The 28 T cell receptor beta chains listed next were all sequenced from one sample in a study of blood T cell repertoires in COVID-19. Clones were read by immunoSEQ multiplex PCR, and TCRdb kept only the in-frame ones, dropping some. The sample holds roughly 360,000 clones, around 87% seen once. Sequenced material: PBMCs or T cells enriched from blood (not recorded which). These receptors all come from a man between 25 and 39 years old who had recovered from COVID-19.

The rearrangement links TRBV30 to TRBJ2-2; D call uncertain. Trimming removed 8 bases at V and 0 bases at J, with 13 bases between. The germline V gene encodes CDR1 GTSNPN and CDR2 SVGIG (reference sequence). The CDR3 is made up of 14 amino acids. The CDR3 region has the DNA TGTGCCGGTATAGCCTACGCGAACACCGGGGAGCTGTTTTTT. Translated, it gives CAGIAYANTGELFF.

The J gene is TRBJ1-5, the V gene TRBV7-2; D remains ambiguous. The V gene lost 4 bases and the J gene lost 4 bases, with 17 bases spanning the gap. This CDR3 comprises 16 residues. The germline V gene encodes CDR1 SGHTA and CDR2 FQGNSA. CDR3 in DNA: TGTGCCAGCAGCTCCCGAGTAGGCAGCGGGAATCAGCCCCAGCATTTT. It encodes CASSSRVGSGNQPQHF.

The V call is TRBV3-1 (or the pseudogene TRBV3-2), the J call TRBJ1-1; perhaps TRBD1 as D (5 bases). This CDR3 is 14 amino acids long. The V gene lost 6 bases and the J gene lost 4 bases, with 15 bases spanning the gap. Germline lookup yields CDR1 LGHDT and CDR2 YNNKEL (reference sequence). CDR3 DNA sequence: TGTGCCAGCAGTAGTCCAGGGTGGGGCACTGAAGCTTTCTTT. Translation gives CASSSPGWGTEAFF.

The chain employs TRBV5-6 and TRBJ1-5; D gene ambiguous. Looked up from germline, CDR1 is SGHDT and CDR2 is YYEEEE. This CDR3 is 12 amino acids long. V lost 0 bases and J lost 6, with 4 bases in between. As DNA, the CDR3 is TGTGCCAGCAGCTTGGGGCTTCAGCCCCAGCATTTT. Amino acids: CASSLGLQPQHF. The entire variable domain, with the rest obtained from reference TRBV5-6 and TRBJ1-5, is as follows: DAGVTQSPTHLIKTRGQQVTLRCSPKSGHDTVSWYQQALGQGPQFIFQYYEEEERQRGNFPDRFSGHQFPNYSSELNVNALLLGDSALYLCASSLGLQPQHFGDGTRLSIL.

This rearrangement joins TRBV12-3 or TRBV12-4 to TRBJ2-2; TRBD1 is a possible D gene (5 bases). The CDR3 length is 13 residues. Trimming took 8 bases from V and 4 from J, leaving 11 bases between them. The CDR3 protein is CASGAGRTGELFF. CDR3 bases: TGTGCCAGCGGAGCAGGGCGCACCGGGGAGCTGTTTTTT.

The chain recombines TRBV12-3 or TRBV12-4 with TRBJ1-2; maybe TRBD1 (5 bases). There are 13 residues in the CDR3. V was clipped by 4 bases and J by 2 bases, with 8 bases between them. CDR3 DNA sequence: TGTGCCAGCAGTTGGAGGGGAAACTATGGCTACACCTTC. Its protein is CASSWRGNYGYTF.

The CDR3 DNA sequence: TGTGCCAGCAGCCAAGATCGGAGGGTTGCGGCCGAGCAGTACTTC. This gives the protein CASSQDRRVAAEQYF. J is TRBJ2-7 and V is TRBV3-1 (or the pseudogene TRBV3-2), with D maybe TRBD2 (6 bases). Germline assignment: CDR1 LGHDT and CDR2 YNNKEL (reference sequence). Trimming took 0 bases from V and 6 from J, leaving 15 bases between them. This CDR3 spans 15 amino acids.

This clone was seen a handful of times. This rearrangement joins TRBV10-3 to TRBJ1-5; 9 bases map to TRBD1. The germline CDR1 and CDR2 sequences are ENHRY and SYGVKD. CDR3 length: 16 amino acids. Germline trimming cut 4 bases from V and 0 bases from J; bases unmatched to any gene: 4. CDR3 bases: TGTGCCATCAGTGCGGACAGGGGCGATAGCAATCAGCCCCAGCATTTT. It encodes CAISADRGDSNQPQHF.

The rearrangement links TRBV30 to TRBJ2-3; 7 nucleotides align to TRBD1. The trim removed 3 bases at V and 2 bases at J, leaving 2 bases unmatched. The germline CDR1 and CDR2 sequences are GTSNPN and SVGIG (reference sequence). This CDR3 comprises 13 residues. The CDR3 sequence is CAWSRGNTDTQYF. The CDR3 DNA follows: TGTGCCTGGAGCAGGGGGAACACAGATACGCAGTATTTT. Looking up the rest from reference TRBV30 and TRBJ2-3 gives the full variable domain: SQTIHQWPATLVQPVGSPLSLECTVEGTSNPNLYWYRQAAGRGLQLLFYSVGIGQISSEVPQNLSASRPQDRQFILSSKKLLLSDSGFYLCAWSRGNTDTQYFGPGTRLTVL.

This chain joins TRBV11-1 and TRBJ2-2; D gene ambiguous. Looked up from germline, CDR1 is SGHAT and CDR2 is FQDESV (reference sequence). CDR3 length: 12 residues. Trimming cost V 2 bases and J 7 bases, with 5 bases left between them. The CDR3 sequence: CASSLNRGELFF. The DNA of the CDR3 is TGTGCCAGCAGCTTAAATCGCGGGGAGCTGTTTTTT.

The rearrangement uses TRBV4-1 and TRBJ1-1; TRBD1 might be the D (6 bases). The V gene lost 8 bases and the J gene lost 6 bases, with 22 bases spanning the gap. Germline V lookup: CDR1 MGHRA, CDR2 YSYEKL. The CDR3 contains 15 residues. As DNA, the CDR3 is TGCGCCAGCGCAGGGGAATTGCGGCCGAGGCCTGAAGCTTTCTTT. Its protein is CASAGELRPRPEAFF.

This clone was found once. The chain recombines TRBV28 with TRBJ1-6, with 8 bases identical to TRBD1. This CDR3 is 12 amino acids long. The germline V gene has CDR1 MDHEN and CDR2 SYDVKM. J lost 12 bases, V lost 5 bases, and 3 bases had no gene match. The CDR3 region has the DNA TGTGCCAGCAGTATCGACAGGGGACCCCTCCACTTT. As protein: CASSIDRGPLHF.

The chain recombines TRBV18 with TRBJ2-7; D might be TRBD1 (6 bases). The CDR3 loop spans 11 amino acids. Germline CDR1 reads KGHSH; CDR2 reads LQKENI. V lost 4 bases to trimming and J lost 6 bases, with 7 bases between them. The chain's CDR3 is CASSRGGEQYF. CDR3 nucleotides: TGTGCCAGCTCACGAGGGGGCGAGCAGTACTTC.

V is TRBV7-9 and J is TRBJ1-2, with TRBD1 identical over 10 bases. The length of the CDR3 is 15 residues. In germline, CDR1 is SEHNR, CDR2 FQNEAQ (reference sequence). Unmatched junction bases numbered 7, after V lost 1 base and J lost 8 bases. DNA for the CDR3: TGTGCCAGCAGCTTAGATGACAGGGGGCGCGGAGGCTACACCTTC. As protein: CASSLDDRGRGGYTF.

The chain links TRBV7-2 to TRBJ2-3; D perhaps matches TRBD2 (6 bases). The CDR3 contains 15 residues. V lost 2 bases, J lost 6 bases, and 15 bases lay in between. CDR1 and CDR2 from the germline V gene are SGHTA and FQGNSA. The CDR3 coding sequence is TGTGCCAGCAGCTTACTAGCGCGGACCCGGGATACGCAGTATTTT. This codes for CASSLLARTRDTQYF. Complete variable domain (other parts from reference TRBV7-2 and TRBJ2-3): GAGVSQSPSNKVTEKGKDVELRCDPISGHTALYWYRQSLGQGLEFLIYFQGNSAPDKSGLPSDRFSAERTGGSVSTLTIQRTQQEDSAVYLCASSLLARTRDTQYFGPGTRLTVL.

On this clone: Other DNA sequences from this sample encode an identical CDR3 as well. This sequence joins TRBV5-1 and TRBJ2-3; D may be TRBD1 (5 bases). V was shortened by 4 bases and J by 2 bases, with 8 bases between the two germline ends. Germline CDR1 and CDR2: SGHRS and YFSETQ. This CDR3 is 13 amino acids long. CDR3 sequence reads: CASSQGSTDTQYF. The CDR3 nucleotides are TGCGCCAGCAGCCAGGGATCCACAGATACGCAGTATTTT.

The chain carries TRBV5-1 and TRBJ1-2; D uncertain. CDR3 length: 15 amino acids. Trimming shortened V by 0 bases and J by 8 bases, and 17 bases separated the two germline ends. Germline V gene sequence: CDR1 SGHRS, CDR2 YFSETQ. The CDR3 nucleotides are TGCGCCAGCAGCTTGGATTTGGCAGGCATAGGAGGCTACACCTTC. Translated, it gives CASSLDLAGIGGYTF.

V gene TRBV5-1 combines with J gene TRBJ1-5; perhaps TRBD1 as D (5 bases). The length of the CDR3 is 14 residues. V lost 2 bases, J lost 9 bases, and 15 bases lay in between. Germline V lookup: CDR1 SGHRS, CDR2 YFSETQ. Written as DNA, the CDR3 is TGCGCCAGCAGCTTCGGGGGAGAAGGGTCGCCCCAGCATTTT. Protein sequence: CASSFGGEGSPQHF.

The gene calls are TRBV10-3 and TRBJ2-7; weak D call: TRBD1 (5 bases). Germline values: CDR1 ENHRY, CDR2 SYGVKD. V gave up 3 bases and J gave up 3 bases, with 12 bases separating them. This CDR3 comprises 14 residues. The chain's CDR3 is CAISDASQGYEQYF. CDR3 DNA sequence: TGTGCCATCAGTGACGCGAGTCAGGGCTACGAGCAGTACTTC.

This clone was seen more than once but under ten times. This chain joins TRBV19 and TRBJ1-2, with TRBD1 matching 7 bases. With V trimmed by 2 bases and J by 4 bases, 16 bases remained unmatched. Germline CDR1 and CDR2: LNHDA and SQIVND (reference sequence). The CDR3 length is 18 residues. The DNA of the CDR3 is TGTGCCAGTAGTATAAGCCGCCAGGGGGAAGGTCAAGGCTATGGCTACACCTTC. Protein sequence: CASSISRQGEGQGYGYTF.

The V call is TRBV6-5, the J call TRBJ1-1; 7 bases fit TRBD1. The CDR3 totals 15 residues. CDR1 is MNHEY and CDR2 is SVGAGI in the germline V gene. With 6 bases clipped from V and 4 bases from J, the junction kept 11 bases outside the gene matches. The CDR3 reads CASRQRGRGSTEAFF. The CDR3 DNA reads as TGTGCCAGCAGACAAAGGGGGCGCGGAAGCACTGAAGCTTTCTTT.

V gene TRBV19 combines with J gene TRBJ1-1; no clear D. The germline V and J ends were trimmed by 5 bases and 5 bases, with 15 bases remaining between them. The CDR3 consists of 14 residues. Germline values: CDR1 LNHDA, CDR2 SQIVND (reference sequence). CDR3 sequence reads: CASSPVLTRTEAFF. CDR3 coding DNA: TGTGCCAGTAGTCCCGTCCTGACTCGGACTGAAGCTTTCTTT.

The rearrangement uses TRBV18 and TRBJ2-2; 9 nucleotides align to TRBD2. This CDR3 is built from 17 residues. The junction had 10 bases not matched to a gene; V was cut back by 3 bases and J by 5 bases. CDR1 is KGHSH and CDR2 is LQKENI in the germline V gene. The CDR3 region has the DNA TGTGCCAGCTCACCTCAGCGGGGGGCCCTGGGAACCGGGGAGCTGTTTTTT. It encodes CASSPQRGALGTGELFF.

The chain couples TRBV19 to TRBJ1-3; a weak D match, TRBD1 (6 bases). Germline V gene data show CDR1 as LNHDA and CDR2 as SQIVND (reference sequence). This CDR3 is built from 16 residues. Trimming removed 7 bases at V and 0 bases at J, with 16 bases between. CDR3 protein: CASTATGNRSGNTIYF. The CDR3 region has the DNA TGTGCCAGTACCGCTACAGGGAACCGCTCTGGAAACACCATATATTTT. Supplemented by reference TRBV19 and TRBJ1-3, the full variable domain reads DGGITQSPKYLFRKEGQNVTLSCEQNLNHDAMYWYRQDPGQGLRLIYYSQIVNDFQKGDIAEGYSVSREKKESFPLTVTSAQKNPTAFYLCASTATGNRSGNTIYFGEGSWLTVV.

The chain recombines TRBV7-2 with TRBJ2-5, with a weak D call TRBD1 (6 bases). The CDR3 totals 13 residues. V was cut by 5 bases and J by 5 bases, with 12 bases left in between. The germline CDR1 and CDR2 sequences are SGHTA and FQGNSA. CDR3 in amino acids: CASSPRGGETQYF. In DNA form, the CDR3 reads TGTGCCAGCAGCCCCAGGGGCGGCGAGACCCAGTACTTC.

V is TRBV7-2 and J is TRBJ2-7, with D hard to call. Per germline, CDR1 SGHTA and CDR2 FQGNSA. The length of the CDR3 is 11 residues. V was pared by 6 bases and J by 2 bases, with 5 bases between. The CDR3 reads CASSNTYEQYF. The CDR3 DNA is TGTGCCAGCAGTAATACCTACGAGCAGTACTTC.

J is TRBJ2-5 and V is TRBV6-5; 9 bases agree with TRBD1. The germline CDR1 and CDR2 sequences are MNHEY and SVGAGI. CDR3 size: 15 residues. V dropped 6 bases and J dropped 3; count of bases not matched to a gene: 8. The CDR3 protein is CASRAGTGREETQYF. The CDR3 nucleotides are TGTGCCAGCAGGGCCGGGACAGGGAGGGAAGAGACCCAGTACTTC.

V and J are TRBV27 and TRBJ1-1; 7 nucleotides agree with TRBD1. Unmatched junction bases numbered 3, after V lost 5 bases and J lost 9 bases. CDR3 length equals 11 residues. Germline V lookup: CDR1 MNHEY, CDR2 SMNVEV (reference sequence). In DNA form, the CDR3 reads TGTGCCAGCAGTCGACAGGGAAAAGCTTTCTTT. Protein product: CASSRQGKAFF.